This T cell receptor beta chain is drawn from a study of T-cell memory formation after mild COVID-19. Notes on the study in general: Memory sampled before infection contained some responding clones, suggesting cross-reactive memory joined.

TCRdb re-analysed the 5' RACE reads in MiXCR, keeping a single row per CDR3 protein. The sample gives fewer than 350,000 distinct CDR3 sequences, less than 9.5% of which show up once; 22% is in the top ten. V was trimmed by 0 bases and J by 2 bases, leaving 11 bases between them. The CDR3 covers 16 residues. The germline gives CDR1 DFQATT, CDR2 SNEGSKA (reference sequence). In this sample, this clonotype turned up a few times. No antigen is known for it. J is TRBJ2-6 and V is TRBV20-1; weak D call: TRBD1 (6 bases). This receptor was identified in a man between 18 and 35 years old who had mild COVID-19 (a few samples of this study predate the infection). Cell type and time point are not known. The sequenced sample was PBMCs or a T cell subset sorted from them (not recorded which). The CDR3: CSARDGQSAGANVLTF. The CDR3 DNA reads TGCAGTGCTAGAGATGGACAGTCAGCTGGGGCCAACGTCCTGACTTTC.